In its sample, the clone carrying this T cell receptor (beta chain) was seen once. The sample belongs to a study of blood T cells in healthy people across ages. Study-wide context: Template switching caught about one barcoded beta molecule for each two T cells.

Healthy Caucasians from Russia aged about 6 to 90 served as donors. Donors each provided about 10 milliliters of peripheral blood. Each sample provided at least 5.5 micrograms of extracted total RNA. A second about 7 to 11 cycle PCR used barcoded and J-beta primers. TCRdb ran MiXCR on the 5' RACE reads and lists one entry per CDR3 protein. The sample shows 1 million or so distinct CDR3 sequences, around 45% of them seen only once. The germline V gene encodes CDR1 SEHNR and CDR2 FQNEAQ (reference sequence). V lost 5 bases and J lost 2, with 12 bases in between. This CDR3 has 14 amino acids. This TCR derives from a woman aged 55-69 years in good health. The sequencing input was blood. The chain has TRBV7-9 and TRBJ2-5; weak D call: TRBD2 (5 bases). The CDR3 reads CASSMVAPQETQYF. The CDR3 coding sequence is TGTGCCAGCAGCATGGTAGCGCCTCAAGAGACCCAGTACTTC.